The 2 T cell receptor beta chains listed next were all sequenced from one sample in a study of blood T cell dynamics during melanoma immunotherapy. Method: immunoSEQ multiplex PCR; TCRdb's copy keeps in-frame clones and lacks some. This table has over 14,000 clones, about 83% appearing once. Time point of the sample: pre-treatment baseline. This specimen consisted of blood, obtained from a patient treated with checkpoint blockade. The receptors stem from a human donor with melanoma.

This chain uses TRBV10-2 with TRBJ1-1; 7 bases fit TRBD1. The CDR3 is 14 amino acids. After removal of 10 bases from V and 1 base from J, the junction contained 9 bases not matched to a gene. Germline-derived CDR1 and CDR2 are WSHSY and SAAADI. CDR3 DNA sequence: TGCGCCACCCGACAGGGCCCGTCGAACACTGAAGCTTTCTTT. This codes for CATRQGPSNTEAFF.

This clone has just one count. The chain combines TRBV19 with TRBJ1-5; D is uncertain. CDR3 length: 13 amino acids. Trimming removed 3 bases from V and 6 bases from J, with 9 bases in between. The germline V gene has CDR1 LNHDA and CDR2 SQIVND (reference sequence). CDR3 DNA sequence: TGTGCCAGTAGTATCTCTAGTCCTCAGCCCCAGCATTTT. Its protein is CASSISSPQPQHF. Based on the CDR3 plus reference TRBV19 and TRBJ1-5, the full variable domain is DGGITQSPKYLFRKEGQNVTLSCEQNLNHDAMYWYRQDPGQGLRLIYYSQIVNDFQKGDIAEGYSVSREKKESFPLTVTSAQKNPTAFYLCASSISSPQPQHFGDGTRLSIL.